The present entry profiles one T cell receptor beta chain with its context. Preparation of the TCRbeta library was carried out with unique molecular identifiers. TCRdb reanalysed the PCR reads using MiXCR and keeps one entry per CDR3 protein. The sample consists of over 200,000 distinct CDR3 sequences, approximately 10% of them appearing once. The CDR3 is 13 residues long. Per germline, CDR1 SGHAT and CDR2 FQNNGV. V lost 0 bases and J lost 9, with 11 bases in between. The sample belongs to a study of T-cell reconstitution after alpha-beta-depleted transplantation in children. This specimen consisted of PBMCs from the stem cell graft donor, obtained from the stem cell graft. The genes are TRBV11-2 and TRBJ1-1; D remains ambiguous. This sequence originates from a human donor who donated a stem cell graft to a child with acute lymphoblastic leukemia. In nucleotides, the CDR3 is TGTGCCAGCAGCTTAGATAGAGGGCCGCAAGCTTTCTTT. It encodes CASSLDRGPQAFF. The entire variable domain, with the rest obtained from reference TRBV11-2 and TRBJ1-1, is as follows: EAGVAQSPRYKIIEKRQSVAFWCNPISGHATLYWYQQILGQGPKLLIQFQNNGVVDDSQLPKDRFSAERLKGVDSTLKIQPAKLEDSAVYLCASSLDRGPQAFFGQGTRLTVV.